Listed below are T cell receptor beta chains from one sample, sequenced in a study of T-cell memory formation after mild COVID-19. Each CDR3 protein gets one entry after TCRdb re-called the 5' RACE reads with MiXCR. Among 180,000 or so distinct CDR3 sequences, around a tenth were seen once, and the ten largest hold around 3.8%. Sequenced sample: PBMCs or a T cell subset sorted from them (not recorded which). The receptor source for this set is a man aged 18 to 30 who had mild COVID-19 (a few samples of this study predate the infection). Cell type and time point are not known. Each CDR3 is given with its conserved first and last residue. The D gene is left open where the match is weak. The listing skips clone size in some rows; elsewhere it reads once, few, many or a size class.

>TRBJ1-1|few|TRBV5-5|-
CASSSPGTEAFF
TGTGCCAGCAGCTCACCGGGGACGGAAGCTTTCTTT
>TRBJ2-1|-|TRBV5-1|-
CASSLVGGPLNEQFF
TGCGCCAGCAGCTTGGTCGGGGGCCCCCTCAATGAGCAGTTCTTC
>TRBJ1-2|few|TRBV2|-
CASSEAGGAGEGYTF
TGTGCCAGCAGTGAAGCGGGAGGGGCCGGCGAGGGCTACACCTTC
>TRBJ2-1|few|TRBV20-1|TRBD2
CSARWGQRGAYNEQFF
TGCAGTGCTAGGTGGGGCCAGCGGGGGGCCTACAATGAGCAGTTCTTC
>TRBJ2-2|few|TRBV12-3/TRBV12-4|TRBD1
CASNPQGQVSGGELFF
TGTGCCAGCAATCCACAGGGACAGGTCTCCGGTGGGGAGCTGTTTTTT
>TRBJ2-2|-|TRBV6-2/TRBV6-3|-
CASSHRVSGELFF
TGTGCCAGCAGTCACAGGGTCTCCGGGGAGCTGTTTTTT
>TRBJ2-2|-|TRBV7-2|-
CASRPFSTGELFF
TGTGCCAGCAGACCGTTTTCCACCGGGGAGCTGTTTTTT
>TRBJ1-2|-|TRBV12-3/TRBV12-4|-
CASSPGGVYYGYTF
TGTGCCAGCAGCCCTGGGGGGGTATACTATGGCTACACCTTC
>TRBJ2-5|-|TRBV5-1|-
CASSATGKGETQYF
TGCGCCAGCAGCGCGACTGGTAAAGGAGAGACCCAGTACTTC
>TRBJ1-2|few|TRBV7-2|TRBD1
CASSSGTGYYGYTF
TGTGCCAGCAGCTCCGGGACAGGGTACTATGGCTACACCTTC
>TRBJ2-7|few|TRBV20-1|-
CSARQQGRGYEQYF
TGCAGTGCTAGGCAACAGGGACGTGGATACGAGCAGTACTTC
>TRBJ2-3|-|TRBV7-2|-
CASSPPGLRTEYF
TGTGCCAGCAGCCCCCCGGGACTTAGAACAGAGTATTTT
>TRBJ1-1|few|TRBV5-4|-
CASTWGGNTEAFF
TGTGCCAGCACCTGGGGGGGCAACACTGAAGCTTTCTTT
>TRBJ2-3|-|TRBV20-1|TRBD2
CSAESSGGADTQYF
TGCAGTGCCGAGTCTAGCGGGGGCGCAGATACGCAGTATTTT
>TRBJ1-1|few|TRBV20-1|-
CSASRPSGGMYTEAFF
TGCAGTGCCAGTCGTCCCAGCGGGGGTATGTACACTGAAGCTTTCTTT
>TRBJ2-3|few|TRBV18|-
CASSPPGRSTDTQYF
TGTGCCAGCTCACCACCGGGCAGGTCCACAGATACGCAGTATTTT
>TRBJ2-3|-|TRBV7-2|-
CASSQAGGKDTQYF
TGTGCCAGCAGCCAGGCCGGGGGAAAGGATACGCAGTATTTT
>TRBJ2-2|-|TRBV7-9|-
CASSTPWNTGELFF
TGTGCCAGCAGCACGCCCTGGAACACCGGGGAGCTGTTTTTT
>TRBJ1-5|-|TRBV6-1|-
CASSDGRLGQPQHF
TGTGCCAGCAGTGATGGTCGGCTCGGACAGCCCCAGCATTTT
>TRBJ2-5|-|TRBV20-1|TRBD2
CSAAPGSGGARETQYF
TGCAGTGCAGCCCCGGGTAGCGGGGGGGCGAGGGAGACCCAGTACTTC
>TRBJ2-6|-|TRBV18|-
CASSRADSGANVLTF
TGTGCCAGCTCCCGGGCGGATTCTGGGGCCAACGTCCTGACTTTC
>TRBJ2-5|few|TRBV6-5|-
CASSYSTGDNGETQYF
TGTGCCAGCAGTTACTCAACCGGGGACAATGGAGAGACCCAGTACTTC
>TRBJ2-6|few|TRBV4-2|-
CASSQETSSSSGANVLTF
TGTGCCAGCAGCCAAGAAACCAGCTCAAGCTCTGGGGCCAACGTCCTGACTTTC
>TRBJ2-5|-|TRBV29-1|-
CSASQTYQETQYF
TGCAGCGCCAGCCAGACTTACCAAGAGACCCAGTACTTC
>TRBJ1-4|few|TRBV7-2|-
CASSFMRTTNEKLFF
TGTGCCAGCAGCTTTATGAGGACAACTAATGAAAAACTGTTTTTT
>TRBJ1-4|many|TRBV7-9|-
CASSLERGEKLFF
TGTGCCAGCAGCTTAGAGAGGGGAGAAAAACTGTTTTTT
>TRBJ2-2|many|TRBV5-1|-
CASSTDRANTGELFF
TGCGCCAGCAGTACGGACCGAGCGAACACCGGGGAGCTGTTTTTT
>TRBJ1-1|-|TRBV9|-
CASSSQVVPIEGAEAFF
TGTGCCAGCAGCTCCCAGGTGGTTCCGATCGAGGGGGCTGAAGCTTTCTTT
>TRBJ2-6|few|TRBV6-2/TRBV6-3|TRBD1
CASGTAGANVLTF
TGTGCCAGCGGGACAGCTGGGGCCAACGTCCTGACTTTC